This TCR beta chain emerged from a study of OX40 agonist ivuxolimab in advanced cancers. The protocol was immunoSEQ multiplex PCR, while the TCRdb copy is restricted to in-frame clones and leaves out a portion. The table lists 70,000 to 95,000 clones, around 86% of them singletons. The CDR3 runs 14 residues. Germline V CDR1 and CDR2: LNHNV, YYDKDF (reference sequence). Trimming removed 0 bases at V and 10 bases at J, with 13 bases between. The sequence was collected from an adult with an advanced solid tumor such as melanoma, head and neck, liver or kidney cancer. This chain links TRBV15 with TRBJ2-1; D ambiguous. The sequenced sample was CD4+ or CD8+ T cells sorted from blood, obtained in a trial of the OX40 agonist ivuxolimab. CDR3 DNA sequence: TGTGCCACCAGCAGAGATCCGGCCCTGGGGGAGCAGTTCTTC. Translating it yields CATSRDPALGEQFF.